The 25 T cell receptor beta chains below all came from one sample that was sequenced in a study of T cells expressing NK-cell markers. Each CDR3 protein gets one entry in TCRdb, which reprocessed the 5' RACE reads and gives no DNA. Its listing shows about 410,000 distinct CDR3 sequences. The sequenced sample consisted of blood T cells: a sorted CD56 or NKG2C T cell subset, CD4+ or CD8+ T cells, or bulk PBMC T cells (not recorded which). The receptors derive from a woman aged 45-65 years in good health.

The V call is TRBV15, the J call TRBJ2-5; TCRdb selects TRBD2, and the lack of DNA leaves this call unchecked. The germline V gene has CDR1 LNHNV and CDR2 YYDKDF (reference sequence). The CDR3 extends over 17 amino acids. This chain's CDR3 is CATSRVGTSGSRETQYF.

This sequence joins TRBV5-1 and TRBJ2-5; TCRdb's D call of TRBD1 is untestable without DNA. CDR3 length: 16 amino acids. Per germline, CDR1 SGHRS and CDR2 YFSETQ. The CDR3 region is CASSLTPGTGQETQYF.

V gene TRBV24-1 combines with J gene TRBJ1-1; TCRdb designates TRBD1, a call that cannot be tested without DNA. Germline loops: CDR1 KGHDR, CDR2 SFDVKD. This CDR3 has 14 amino acids. This CDR3 reads CATSDGDRPTEAFF.

The V call is TRBV5-1, the J call TRBJ1-2; TCRdb's D call of TRBD1 is untestable without DNA. CDR1 is SGHRS, CDR2 YFSETQ, per germline. The length of the CDR3 is 16 residues. The CDR3 sequence is CASREGRDNLNYGYTF.

The chain recombines TRBV4-1 with TRBJ2-5; TCRdb calls TRBD1, which cannot be checked without DNA. Germline V gene lookup returns CDR1 MGHRA and CDR2 YSYEKL. The CDR3 runs 14 residues. Here the CDR3 reads CASSPDSVQETQYF.

The chain joins TRBV5-1 to TRBJ2-7; TCRdb reports TRBD1, a call that lacks DNA to check it against. The CDR3 contains 17 residues. From germline, CDR1 is SGHRS and CDR2 YFSETQ. The chain's CDR3 is CASSPEVGTASSYEQYF.

The chain recombines TRBV5-5 with TRBJ2-3. The CDR3 is made up of 14 amino acids. Germline V gene sequence: CDR1 SGHKS, CDR2 YYEKEE (reference sequence). The CDR3 sequence is CASRYGDYTDTQYF.

The chain is built from TRBV7-8 and TRBJ1-1; TCRdb proposes TRBD1, but this gene call is untestable without DNA. This CDR3 has 16 amino acids. Germline CDR1 is SGHVS and CDR2 is FQNEAQ. CDR3 sequence reads: CASSSHRRRARSEAFF.

The CDR3 sequence is CASSQEVAGVGELFF. The V call is TRBV4-2, the J call TRBJ2-2; TCRdb indicates TRBD2, and absent DNA this call remains unverified. The CDR3 covers 15 residues. CDR1 and CDR2 (germline): LGHNA, YNFKEQ.

The chain has TRBV10-3 and TRBJ1-6; TCRdb designates TRBD1, a call that cannot be tested without DNA. Germline assignment: CDR1 ENHRY and CDR2 SYGVKD. The CDR3 is made up of 19 amino acids. CDR3 region: CAISEMILTGGSYNSPLHF.

The V gene is TRBV7-2, the J gene TRBJ2-1; TCRdb outputs TRBD2, but without DNA this stays unchecked. CDR1 is SGHTA and CDR2 is FQGNSA in the germline V gene. The CDR3 contains 17 residues. The CDR3 here is CASSLVSWTRVVDEQFF. The full variable domain, its missing parts supplied by reference TRBV7-2 and TRBJ2-1, is GAGVSQSPSNKVTEKGKDVELRCDPISGHTALYWYRQSLGQGLEFLIYFQGNSAPDKSGLPSDRFSAERTGGSVSTLTIQRTQQEDSAVYLCASSLVSWTRVVDEQFFGPGTRLTVL.

The chain joins TRBV20-1 to TRBJ2-3; TCRdb proposes TRBD2, but this gene call is untestable without DNA. The CDR3 totals 15 residues. CDR1 is DFQATT and CDR2 is SNEGSKA in the germline V gene (reference sequence). The CDR3 is CSAIPLAKNTDTQYF.

V and J are TRBV7-9 and TRBJ2-5; TCRdb calls TRBD2, which cannot be checked without DNA. This CDR3 is built from 15 residues. Germline V CDR1 and CDR2: SEHNR, FQNEAQ (reference sequence). Here the CDR3 reads CASSLASGGGQTQYF. The full variable domain, with the rest looked up from reference TRBV7-9 and TRBJ2-5, is DTGVSQNPRHKITKRGQNVTFRCDPISEHNRLYWYRQTLGQGPEFLTYFQNEAQLEKSRLLSDRFSAERPKGSFSTLEIQRTEQGDSAMYLCASSLASGGGQTQYFGPGTRLLVL.

The chain couples TRBV5-4 to TRBJ1-5; TCRdb returns TRBD1, unconfirmable since there is no DNA. Looked up from germline, CDR1 is SGHNT and CDR2 is YYREEE (reference sequence). There are 17 residues in the CDR3. The CDR3 reads CASSLPGAMAPNQPQHF.

This chain joins TRBV6-4 and TRBJ2-3; TCRdb returns TRBD2, unconfirmable since there is no DNA. Germline lookup yields CDR1 MRHNA and CDR2 SNTAGT. This CDR3 region has 17 residues. This CDR3 reads CASSDTWTGLIGDTQYF.

The chain recombines TRBV4-1 with TRBJ2-3; TCRdb selects TRBD1, and the lack of DNA leaves this call unchecked. Germline values: CDR1 MGHRA, CDR2 YSYEKL. The CDR3 sequence is 15 residues long. The CDR3 region is CASSQVEQGADTQYF.

This rearrangement joins TRBV3-1 to TRBJ2-1; TCRdb indicates TRBD1, and absent DNA this call remains unverified. Germline V CDR1 and CDR2: LGHDT, YNNKEL (reference sequence). The CDR3 contains 15 residues. The CDR3 reads CASSQEWGDRNEQFF.

This chain joins TRBV20-1 and TRBJ2-3; no DNA is available, so the TRBD2 call from TCRdb remains unchecked. CDR1 is DFQATT and CDR2 is SNEGSKA in the germline V gene (reference sequence). CDR3 length equals 16 residues. The CDR3 protein is CSARVVREGHVDTQYF.

The V and J genes are TRBV14 and TRBJ2-1; without DNA, the TCRdb call of TRBD2 cannot be checked. Germline assignment: CDR1 SGHDN and CDR2 FVKESK. This CDR3 spans 16 amino acids. The chain's CDR3 is CASSQYIAALYNEQFF.

The chain combines TRBV14 with TRBJ2-3. The CDR3 length is 15 residues. In germline, CDR1 is SGHDN, CDR2 FVKESK. Here the CDR3 reads CASSSAWGFTDTQYF.

The chain employs TRBV4-1 and TRBJ2-1; TCRdb's assignment of TRBD2 cannot be checked, as there is no DNA. Germline V CDR1 and CDR2: MGHRA, YSYEKL. The CDR3 consists of 19 residues. The CDR3 loop is CASSQVYRGLAGPGNEQFF.

The rearrangement links TRBV10-3 to TRBJ2-1; TCRdb reports TRBD1, a call that lacks DNA to check it against. This CDR3 has 14 amino acids. Germline CDR1 is ENHRY and CDR2 is SYGVKD. The CDR3 reads CAISEWWPGNEQFF.

The chain recombines TRBV12-3 or TRBV12-4 with TRBJ2-4; TCRdb outputs TRBD2, but without DNA this stays unchecked. The CDR3 covers 15 residues. CDR3 sequence: CASSLSAGIGNIQYF.

The genes are TRBV3-1 and TRBJ2-7; TCRdb reports TRBD1, a call that lacks DNA to check it against. This CDR3 region has 14 residues. Per germline, CDR1 LGHDT and CDR2 YNNKEL (reference sequence). The CDR3: CASGTGTGAYEQYF.

This chain links TRBV7-9 with TRBJ2-2. This CDR3 comprises 12 residues. Germline CDR1 reads SEHNR; CDR2 reads FQNEAQ (reference sequence). The CDR3 is CASTGYTGELFF.